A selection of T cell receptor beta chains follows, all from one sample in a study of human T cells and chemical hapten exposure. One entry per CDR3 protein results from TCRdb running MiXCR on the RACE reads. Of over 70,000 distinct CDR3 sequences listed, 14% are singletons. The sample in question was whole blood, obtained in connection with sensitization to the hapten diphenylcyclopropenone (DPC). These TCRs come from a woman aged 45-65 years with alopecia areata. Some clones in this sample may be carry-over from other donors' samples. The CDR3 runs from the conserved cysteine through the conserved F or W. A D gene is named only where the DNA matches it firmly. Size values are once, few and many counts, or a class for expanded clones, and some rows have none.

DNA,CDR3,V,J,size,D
TGTGCCAGCAGCTATACTAACGCAAACCAGGCCCAGTACTTC,CASSYTNANQAQYF,TRBV7-6,TRBJ2-5,many,NA
TGTGCCAGCAGCCCCTGGGGACAGCCGGAGCAGTTCTTC,CASSPWGQPEQFF,TRBV9,TRBJ2-1,few,TRBD1
TGTGCCAGCAGTGCCTTTAGAGGGGTTCAGCCCCAGCATTTT,CASSAFRGVQPQHF,TRBV28,TRBJ1-5,few,NA
TGTGCCAGCAGCTTATTTACGGACACAACGTACCAAGAGACCCAGTACTTC,CASSLFTDTTYQETQYF,TRBV7-2,TRBJ2-5,many,NA
TGTGCCAGCAGCGGCTGGACATCCCAAGAGACCCAGTACTTC,CASSGWTSQETQYF,TRBV7-9,TRBJ2-5,NA,NA
TGTGCCAGCAGCCGCCGGGACAGTCCCTACACTGAAGCTTTCTTT,CASSRRDSPYTEAFF,TRBV7-8,TRBJ1-1,NA,TRBD1
TGTGCCAGCAGCCCCAGGGCAGGACCGAGCACAGATACGCAGTATTTT,CASSPRAGPSTDTQYF,TRBV7-9,TRBJ2-3,NA,NA
TGTGCCAGCAGTGGGGACCGCCTCAACGAGCAGTACTTC,CASSGDRLNEQYF,TRBV2,TRBJ2-7,NA,NA
TGCGCCAGCAGCCGCGGCGGTAATGAGCAGTTCTTC,CASSRGGNEQFF,TRBV4-1,TRBJ2-1,NA,NA
TGTGCCAGCAGTGTCTCGCAGCCCCAGCATTTT,CASSVSQPQHF,TRBV2,TRBJ1-5,NA,NA
TGCAGCGTCAGGAGTTACAATGAGCAGTTCTTC,CSVRSYNEQFF,TRBV29-1,TRBJ2-1,many,NA
TGTGCCAGCAGTCCCCATGAGGTAGCTGCCTACGAGCAGTACTTC,CASSPHEVAAYEQYF,TRBV12-3/TRBV12-4,TRBJ2-7,NA,NA
TGTGCCAGCAGTACGGGCCTAGCGGGAGGAGACGGGGAGTTCTTC,CASSTGLAGGDGEFF,TRBV28,TRBJ2-1,NA,TRBD2
TGTGCCAGCAGCCACGCAGGGGGCAGGGGCAATGAGCAGTTCTTC,CASSHAGGRGNEQFF,TRBV14,TRBJ2-1,NA,TRBD1
TGTGCCAGCAGCTTCGGGAGTTCCTACGAGCAGTACTTC,CASSFGSSYEQYF,TRBV7-9,TRBJ2-7,NA,NA
TGTGCCAGCAGCCGAAACCCAGGCAAGGAGCAGTTCTTC,CASSRNPGKEQFF,TRBV6-5,TRBJ2-1,few,NA
TGTGCCAGCAGCCAAGTAGATGATCCATCGCAGTTCTTC,CASSQVDDPSQFF,TRBV3-1,TRBJ2-1,NA,NA
TGTGCCAGCAGTGAATGGGGGGATGCGAACACTGAAGCTTTCTTT,CASSEWGDANTEAFF,TRBV6-1,TRBJ1-1,few,NA
TGTGCCAGCAGCTTGGATGGCAGGGCTGGAAACACCATATATTTT,CASSLDGRAGNTIYF,TRBV5-4,TRBJ1-3,few,NA
TGTGCCAGCACCACATACTGGGCCAACGTCCTGACTTTC,CASTTYWANVLTF,TRBV3-2,TRBJ2-6,NA,NA
TGTGCCAGCAGTAACCGGGACAGGGTCCAGCCCCAGCATTTT,CASSNRDRVQPQHF,TRBV6-1,TRBJ1-5,NA,TRBD1
TGCAGCGTTGTAGGCACCGGGGAGCTGTTTTTT,CSVVGTGELFF,TRBV29-1,TRBJ2-2,NA,NA
TGTGCCAGCAGCCAAGATCAGGGGGCCACTGAAGCTTTCTTT,CASSQDQGATEAFF,TRBV4-2,TRBJ1-1,many,TRBD1
TGTGCCAGTAGTATAGATCCTGTGAACACTGAAGCTTTCTTT,CASSIDPVNTEAFF,TRBV19,TRBJ1-1,many,NA
TGCGCCAGCAGCCAAGTTCCGGGACAGCGTTCCTATGGCTACACCTTC,CASSQVPGQRSYGYTF,TRBV4-1,TRBJ1-2,many,TRBD1
TGCAGTGCCTGGACTAGCGGAATCACAGATACGCAGTATTTT,CSAWTSGITDTQYF,TRBV20-1,TRBJ2-3,NA,TRBD2
TGTGCCAGCAGGGTCACGGACGAGCAGTACTTC,CASRVTDEQYF,TRBV28,TRBJ2-7,few,NA